The subject of this entry is one TCR beta chain. This sample also contains other DNA sequences that code for the same CDR3. These data originate in a study of shared clonotypes between healthy human individuals. The CDR3 is 15 amino acids. Trimming at V came to 3 bases and at J to 4 bases, leaving 2 bases not matched to a gene. Germline values: CDR1 KGHSH, CDR2 LQKENI. The table came from immunoSEQ multiplex PCR; TCRdb's copy has only in-frame clones and leaves some out. The data hold a few million clones, with around nine tenths observed a single time. The chain combines TRBV18 with TRBJ2-2; 10 positions match TRBD1. The origin of this receptor is a young man in good health. The sample comprised naive CD4+ T cells sorted from blood. Noted subset: CD45RA+ positively selected. The CDR3 spells CASSPGQGLTGELFF. The CDR3 region has the DNA TGTGCCAGCTCACCGGGACAGGGGCTCACCGGGGAGCTGTTTTTT.